This TCR beta chain originates from a study of T cell repertoires in cytomegalovirus infection. Study summary: In public TCR beta signatures, there were indications of both CMV infection and matching HLA type.

The CDR3 has 14 amino acids. Germline CDR1 and CDR2: MNHEY and SVGAGI. Germline trimming cut 5 bases from V and 3 bases from J; bases unmatched to any gene: 4. TCRdb re-analysed the reads in MiXCR, keeping a single row per CDR3 protein. The profile shows around 740,000 distinct CDR3 sequences, less than 40% of them singletons. The sample holds a few counts of this clonotype. The receptor was isolated from a human donor in good health (CMV status not recorded). Some clones in this sample may be carry-over from other donors' samples. The sequenced material came from PBMCs. The J gene is TRBJ1-1, the V gene TRBV6-5; 9 positions agree with TRBD1. In nucleotides, the CDR3 is TGTGCCAGCAGTCACGGACAGGGGTACACTGAAGCTTTCTTT. Translated: CASSHGQGYTEAFF.